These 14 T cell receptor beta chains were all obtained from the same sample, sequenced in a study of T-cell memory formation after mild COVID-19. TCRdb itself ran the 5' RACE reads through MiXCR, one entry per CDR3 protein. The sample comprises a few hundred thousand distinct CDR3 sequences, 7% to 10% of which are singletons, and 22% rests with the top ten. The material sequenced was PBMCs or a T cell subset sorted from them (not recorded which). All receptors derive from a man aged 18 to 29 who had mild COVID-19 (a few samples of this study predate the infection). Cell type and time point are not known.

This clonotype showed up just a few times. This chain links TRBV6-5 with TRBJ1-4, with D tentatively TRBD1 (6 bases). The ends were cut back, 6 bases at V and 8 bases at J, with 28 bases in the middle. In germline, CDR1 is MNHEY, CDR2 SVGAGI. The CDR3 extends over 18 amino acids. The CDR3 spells CASSRSVRQDEFREKLFF. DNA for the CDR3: TGTGCCAGCAGCCGAAGCGTCAGACAGGACGAGTTTCGGGAAAAACTGTTTTTT.

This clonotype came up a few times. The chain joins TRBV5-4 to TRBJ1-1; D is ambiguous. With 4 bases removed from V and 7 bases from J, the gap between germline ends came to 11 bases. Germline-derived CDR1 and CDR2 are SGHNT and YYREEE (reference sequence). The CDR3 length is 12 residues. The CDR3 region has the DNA TGTGCCAGCAGCCCAAATCATGTTGAAGCTTTCTTT. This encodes CASSPNHVEAFF.

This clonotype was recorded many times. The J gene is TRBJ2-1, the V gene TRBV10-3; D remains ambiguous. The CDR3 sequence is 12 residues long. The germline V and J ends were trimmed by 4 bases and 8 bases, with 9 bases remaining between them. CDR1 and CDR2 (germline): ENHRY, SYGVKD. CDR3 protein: CAISAIRDEQFF. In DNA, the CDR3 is TGTGCCATCAGTGCAATCCGCGATGAGCAGTTCTTC.

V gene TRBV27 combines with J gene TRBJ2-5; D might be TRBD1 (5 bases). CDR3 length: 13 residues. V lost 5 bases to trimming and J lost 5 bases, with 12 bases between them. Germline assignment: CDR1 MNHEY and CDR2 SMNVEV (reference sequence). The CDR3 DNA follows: TGTGCCAGCAGTATCAGGGTGAGGGAGACCCAGTACTTC. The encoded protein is CASSIRVRETQYF.

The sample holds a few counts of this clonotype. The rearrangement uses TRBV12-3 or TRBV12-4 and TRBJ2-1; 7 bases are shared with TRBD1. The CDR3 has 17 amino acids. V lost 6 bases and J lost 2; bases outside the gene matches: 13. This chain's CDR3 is CASRGPPDRAAYNEQFF. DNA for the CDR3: TGTGCCAGCAGGGGTCCCCCAGACAGGGCCGCCTACAATGAGCAGTTCTTC.

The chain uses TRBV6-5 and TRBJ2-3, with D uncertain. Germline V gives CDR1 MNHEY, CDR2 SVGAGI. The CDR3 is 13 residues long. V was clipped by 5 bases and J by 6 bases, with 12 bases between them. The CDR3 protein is CASSHIRQDTQYF. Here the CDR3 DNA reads TGTGCCAGCAGTCACATACGGCAGGATACGCAGTATTTT.

The CDR3 bases are TGTGCCAGCAGCTCCAGCGGACTCACCTACGAGCAGTACGTC. Translated: CASSSSGLTYEQYV. The V call is TRBV7-9, the J call TRBJ2-7; D is possibly TRBD2 (5 bases). This CDR3 has 14 residues. Germline loops: CDR1 SEHNR, CDR2 FQNEAQ (reference sequence). The V gene lost 4 bases and the J gene lost 2 bases, with 12 bases spanning the gap.

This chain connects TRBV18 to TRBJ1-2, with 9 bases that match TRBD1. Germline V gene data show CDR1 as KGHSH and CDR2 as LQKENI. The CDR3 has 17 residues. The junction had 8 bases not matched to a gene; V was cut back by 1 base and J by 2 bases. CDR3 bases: TGTGCCAGCTCACCACGGCTCGGACAGGGGCAAAACTATGGCTACACCTTC. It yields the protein CASSPRLGQGQNYGYTF. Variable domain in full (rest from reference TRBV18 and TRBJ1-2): NAGVMQNPRHLVRRRGQEARLRCSPMKGHSHVYWYRQLPEEGLKFMVYLQKENIIDESGMPKERFSAEFPKEGPSILRIQQVVRGDSAAYFCASSPRLGQGQNYGYTFGSGTRLTVV.

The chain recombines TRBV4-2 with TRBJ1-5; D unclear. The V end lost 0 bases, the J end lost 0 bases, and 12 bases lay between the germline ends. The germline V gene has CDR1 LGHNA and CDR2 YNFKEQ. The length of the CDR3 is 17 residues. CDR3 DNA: TGTGCCAGCAGCCAAGAGAGCGGTGGGTATAGCAATCAGCCCCAGCATTTT. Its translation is CASSQESGGYSNQPQHF.

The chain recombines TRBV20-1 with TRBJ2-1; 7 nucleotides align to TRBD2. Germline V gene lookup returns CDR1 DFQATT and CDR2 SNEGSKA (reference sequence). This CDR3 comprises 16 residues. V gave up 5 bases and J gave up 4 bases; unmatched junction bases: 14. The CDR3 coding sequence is TGCAGTGCTCGCGGGGGACTCTCGGGACCTTACAATGAGCAGTTCTTC. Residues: CSARGGLSGPYNEQFF.

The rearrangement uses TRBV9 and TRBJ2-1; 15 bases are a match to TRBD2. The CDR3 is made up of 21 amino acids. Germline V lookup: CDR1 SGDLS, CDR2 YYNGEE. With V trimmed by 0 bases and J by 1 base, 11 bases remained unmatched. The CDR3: CASSVGGLAGGTTASYNEQFF. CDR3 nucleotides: TGTGCCAGCAGCGTAGGGGGACTAGCGGGGGGCACAACGGCGTCCTACAATGAGCAGTTCTTC. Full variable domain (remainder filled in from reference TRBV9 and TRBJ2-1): DSGVTQTPKHLITATGQRVTLRCSPRSGDLSVYWYQQSLDQGLQFLIQYYNGEERAKGNILERFSAQQFPDLHSELNLSSLELGDSALYFCASSVGGLAGGTTASYNEQFFGPGTRLTVL.

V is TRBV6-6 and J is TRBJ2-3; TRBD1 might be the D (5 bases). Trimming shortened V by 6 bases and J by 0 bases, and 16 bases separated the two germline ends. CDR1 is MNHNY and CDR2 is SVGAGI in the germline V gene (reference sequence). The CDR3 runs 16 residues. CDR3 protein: CASSPWTLTSTDTQYF. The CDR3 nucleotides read TGTGCCAGCAGCCCCTGGACATTGACTAGCACAGATACGCAGTATTTT.

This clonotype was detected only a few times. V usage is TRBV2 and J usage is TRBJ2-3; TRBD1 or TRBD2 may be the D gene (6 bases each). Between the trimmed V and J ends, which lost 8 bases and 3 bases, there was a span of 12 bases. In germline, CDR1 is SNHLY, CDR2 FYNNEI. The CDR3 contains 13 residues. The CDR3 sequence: CASSGEVTDTQYF. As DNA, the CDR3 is TGTGCCAGCTCAGGGGAGGTGACAGATACGCAGTATTTT. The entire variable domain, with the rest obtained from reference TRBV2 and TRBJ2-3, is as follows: EPEVTQTPSHQVTQMGQEVILRCVPISNHLYFYWYRQILGQKVEFLVSFYNNEISEKSEIFDDQFSVERPDGSNFTLKIRSTKLEDSAMYFCASSGEVTDTQYFGPGTRLTVL.

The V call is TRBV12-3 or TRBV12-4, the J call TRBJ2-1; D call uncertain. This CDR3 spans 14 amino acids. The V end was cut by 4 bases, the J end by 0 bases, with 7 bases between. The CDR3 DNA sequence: TGTGCCAGCAGTTCCCTGAGCTCCTACAATGAGCAGTTCTTC. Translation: CASSSLSSYNEQFF.